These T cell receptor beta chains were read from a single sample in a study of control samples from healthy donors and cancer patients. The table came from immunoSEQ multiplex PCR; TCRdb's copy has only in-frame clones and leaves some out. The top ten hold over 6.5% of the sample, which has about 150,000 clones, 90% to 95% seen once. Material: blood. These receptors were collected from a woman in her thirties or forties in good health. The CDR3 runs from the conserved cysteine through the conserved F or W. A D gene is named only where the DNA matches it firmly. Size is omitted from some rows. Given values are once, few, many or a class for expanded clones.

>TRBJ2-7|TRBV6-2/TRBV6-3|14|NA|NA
CASSKTDYYYEQYF
TGTGCCAGCAGTAAAACGGACTACTACTACGAGCAGTACTTC
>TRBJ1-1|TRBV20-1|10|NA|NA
CSASRLEAFF
TGCAGTGCTAGTAGGCTTGAAGCTTTCTTT
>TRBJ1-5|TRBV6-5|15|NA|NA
CASSYSGGLDQPQHF
TGTGCCAGCAGTTACTCGGGGGGGCTTGATCAGCCCCAGCATTTT
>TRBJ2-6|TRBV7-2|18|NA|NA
CASSARLIPLSGANVLTF
TGTGCCAGCAGCGCCCGCTTAATTCCCCTTTCTGGGGCCAACGTCCTGACTTTC
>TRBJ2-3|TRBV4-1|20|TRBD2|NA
CASSQEIGLWVAGVTDTQYF
TGCGCCAGCAGCCAAGAAATAGGGCTTTGGGTAGCGGGAGTGACAGATACGCAGTATTTT
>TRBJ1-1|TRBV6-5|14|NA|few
CASIQWGIGTEAFF
TGTGCCAGCATTCAGTGGGGCATTGGGACTGAAGCTTTCTTT
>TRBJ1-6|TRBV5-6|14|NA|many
CASSGGVYDSPLHF
TGTGCCAGCAGCGGCGGTGTTTACGATTCACCCCTCCACTTT
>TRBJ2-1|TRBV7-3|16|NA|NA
CASSPQSWYSYNEQFF
TGTGCCAGCAGCCCCCAGAGTTGGTACTCCTACAATGAGCAGTTCTTC
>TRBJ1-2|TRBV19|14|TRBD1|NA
CASSTHGTGNGYTF
TGTGCCAGTAGTACCCACGGGACAGGGAATGGCTACACCTTC
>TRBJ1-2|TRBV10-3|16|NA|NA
CAISVGPATTNYGYTF
TGTGCCATCAGTGTCGGACCGGCAACGACTAACTATGGCTACACCTTC
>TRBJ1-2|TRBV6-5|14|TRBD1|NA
CASRFGQGVYGYTF
TGTGCCAGCAGATTTGGACAGGGGGTCTATGGCTACACCTTC
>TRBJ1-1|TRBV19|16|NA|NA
CASSPILAGESTEAFF
TGTGCCAGTAGCCCAATATTAGCGGGCGAGAGCACTGAAGCTTTCTTT
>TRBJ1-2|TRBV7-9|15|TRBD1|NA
CASSRPGQGNYGYTF
TGTGCCAGCAGCCGACCGGGACAGGGTAACTATGGCTACACCTTC
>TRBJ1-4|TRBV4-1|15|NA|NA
CASNARRGRNEKLFF
TGCGCCAGCAACGCGAGGCGGGGGAGAAATGAAAAACTGTTTTTT
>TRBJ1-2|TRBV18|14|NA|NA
CASSPPTANYGYTF
TGTGCCAGCTCACCACCTACAGCTAACTATGGCTACACCTTC
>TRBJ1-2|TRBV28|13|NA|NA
CASSLGQGFGYTF
TGTGCCAGCAGTTTAGGTCAGGGGTTTGGCTACACCTTC
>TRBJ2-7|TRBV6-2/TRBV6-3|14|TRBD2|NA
CASSGLAPTYEQYF
TGTGCCAGCAGTGGACTAGCGCCCACCTACGAGCAGTACTTC
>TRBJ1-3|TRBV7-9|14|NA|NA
CASSHRDFGNTIYF
TGTGCCAGCAGCCACAGGGATTTTGGAAACACCATATATTTT
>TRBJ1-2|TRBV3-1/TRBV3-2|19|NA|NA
CASSHPRLDQRKTNYGYTF
TGTGCCAGCAGCCACCCCCGCCTTGACCAGAGAAAAACTAACTATGGCTACACCTTC
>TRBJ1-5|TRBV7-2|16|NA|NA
CASSLGGGNGNQPQHF
TGTGCCAGCAGCTTAGGGGGGGGAAACGGCAATCAGCCCCAGCATTTT
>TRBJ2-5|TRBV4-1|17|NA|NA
CASSQAGGMSYQETQYF
TGCGCCAGCAGCCAAGCGGGCGGAATGTCGTACCAAGAGACCCAGTACTTC
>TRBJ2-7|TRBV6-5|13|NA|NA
CASSYQGGAEQYF
TGTGCCAGCAGTTACCAGGGGGGAGCCGAGCAGTACTTC
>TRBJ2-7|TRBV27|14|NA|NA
CASSFQGGPREQYF
TGTGCCAGCAGTTTTCAAGGAGGGCCTAGGGAGCAGTACTTC
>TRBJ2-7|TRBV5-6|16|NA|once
CASSSGVRRSSYEQYF
TGTGCCAGCAGCTCGGGGGTCCGGAGGAGCTCCTACGAGCAGTACTTC
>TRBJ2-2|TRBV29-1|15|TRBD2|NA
CSVDGGGARTGELFF
TGCAGCGTTGACGGCGGGGGGGCCCGAACCGGGGAGCTGTTTTTT
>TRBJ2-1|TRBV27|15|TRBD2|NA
CASHLGRGATREQFF
TGTGCCAGCCACCTAGGGCGGGGGGCTACCAGGGAGCAGTTCTTC
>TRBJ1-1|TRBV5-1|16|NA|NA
CASSPTLPGANTEAFF
TGCGCCAGCAGCCCAACCTTACCAGGGGCCAACACTGAAGCTTTCTTT
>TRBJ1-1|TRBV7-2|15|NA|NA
CASSLGDRKNTEAFF
TGTGCCAGCAGCTTGGGTGACAGAAAGAACACTGAAGCTTTCTTT
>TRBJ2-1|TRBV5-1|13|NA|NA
CASSLANGVGQFF
TGCGCCAGCAGCTTGGCCAATGGGGTAGGGCAGTTCTTC
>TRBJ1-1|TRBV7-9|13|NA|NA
CASSPTTDTEAFF
TGTGCCAGCAGCCCGACGACGGACACTGAAGCTTTCTTT
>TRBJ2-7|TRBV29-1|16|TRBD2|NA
CSVVLGLAGAAYEQYF
TGCAGCGTTGTCTTGGGGCTAGCGGGAGCAGCCTACGAGCAGTACTTC
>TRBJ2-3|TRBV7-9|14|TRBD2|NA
CASSLGRGTDTQYF
TGTGCCAGCAGCTTAGGGCGGGGGACAGATACGCAGTATTTT
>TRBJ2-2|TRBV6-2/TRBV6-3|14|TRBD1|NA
CASSWGTVAGELFF
TGTGCCAGCAGTTGGGGGACAGTAGCCGGGGAGCTGTTTTTT
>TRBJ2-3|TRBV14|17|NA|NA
CASSLNFAGLATDTQYF
TGTGCCAGCAGCCTGAATTTCGCAGGATTAGCCACAGATACGCAGTATTTT
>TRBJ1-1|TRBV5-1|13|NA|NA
CASSLGRDTEAFF
TGCGCCAGCAGCTTGGGGCGGGACACTGAAGCTTTCTTT
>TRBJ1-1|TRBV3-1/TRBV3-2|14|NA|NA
CASSQTGSSTEAFF
TGTGCCAGCAGCCAAACAGGGTCCTCCACTGAAGCTTTCTTT
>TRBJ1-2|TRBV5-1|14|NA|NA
CASSLGQSNYGYTF
TGCGCCAGCAGCTTAGGGCAGTCGAACTATGGCTACACCTTC
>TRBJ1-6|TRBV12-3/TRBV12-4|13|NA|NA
CASSLGWTSPLHF
TGTGCCAGCAGCCTCGGGTGGACTTCACCCCTCCACTTT
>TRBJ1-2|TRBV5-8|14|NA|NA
CASSLEDGFWIYTF
TGTGCCAGCAGCTTGGAGGATGGGTTCTGGATTTACACCTTC
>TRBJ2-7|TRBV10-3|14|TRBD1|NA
CAISPGTGSYEQYF
TGTGCCATCAGCCCCGGGACAGGGTCCTACGAGCAGTACTTC
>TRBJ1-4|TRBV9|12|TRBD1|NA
CASKGAGEKLFF
TGTGCCAGCAAGGGGGCCGGGGAAAAACTGTTTTTT
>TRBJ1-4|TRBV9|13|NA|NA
CASSYSPGGELFF
TGTGCCAGCAGCTATTCCCCGGGGGGGGAACTGTTTTTT
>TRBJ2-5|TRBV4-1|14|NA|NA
CASSPWVTQETQYF
TGCGCCAGCAGCCCTTGGGTGACCCAAGAGACCCAGTACTTC
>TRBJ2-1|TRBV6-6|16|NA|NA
CASSYSPRGSYNEQFF
TGTGCCAGCAGTTACTCCCCCAGGGGTTCCTACAATGAGCAGTTCTTC
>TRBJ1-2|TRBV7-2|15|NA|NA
CASSLEFQGHYGYTF
TGTGCCAGCAGCTTAGAGTTCCAGGGTCACTATGGCTACACCTTC
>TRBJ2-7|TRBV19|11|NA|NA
CASGQTYEQYF
TGTGCCAGCGGACAGACCTACGAGCAGTACTTC
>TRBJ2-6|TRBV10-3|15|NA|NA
CAISTRGEGANVLTF
TGTGCCATCAGCACGAGGGGTGAAGGGGCCAACGTCCTGACTTTC
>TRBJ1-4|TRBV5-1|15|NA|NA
CASSLSHGSNEKLFF
TGCGCCAGCAGCTTGTCTCACGGATCTAATGAAAAACTGTTTTTT
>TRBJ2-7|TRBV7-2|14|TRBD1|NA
CASSSGTGPLEQYF
TGTGCCAGCAGCTCGGGGACAGGTCCGCTCGAGCAGTACTTC
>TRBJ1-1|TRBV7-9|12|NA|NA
CASSLYGDWAFF
TGTGCCAGCAGCTTATATGGGGATTGGGCTTTCTTT
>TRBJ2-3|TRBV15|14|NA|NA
CATSGRRETDTQYF
TGTGCCACCAGCGGGCGAAGGGAAACAGATACGCAGTATTTT
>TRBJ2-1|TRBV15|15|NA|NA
CATSRDLTGSNEQFF
TGTGCCACCAGCAGAGATCTGACCGGGAGCAATGAGCAGTTCTTC
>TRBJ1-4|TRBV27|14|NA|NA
CASSPGGWNEKLFF
TGTGCCAGCAGTCCCGGGGGCTGGAATGAAAAACTGTTTTTT